The source of this T cell receptor (beta chain) is a study of Graves' ophthalmopathy and Graves' hyperthyroidism. Study conclusions and caveats: Blood samples also showed most expanded thyroid clonotypes exceeding 0.001 frequency.

Germline V gene data show CDR1 as SNHLY and CDR2 as FYNNEI. Germline trimming cut 6 bases from V and 6 bases from J; bases unmatched to any gene: 9. The CDR3 is made up of 15 amino acids. Aged 18 to 65, hyperthyroidism patients had new diagnoses of under 2 months' duration. Uncontrolled infections, pregnancy, lactation or other autoimmune diseases led to patient exclusion. Establishment of the diagnosis relied upon clinical symptoms, serum thyroxine, TRAb, thyroid ultrasound and orbital computed tomography. Amplifying from RNA transcripts, the study obtained TCR beta CDR3 regions. The first round was an RT-PCR with HTBI primers, and the second round was a multiplex PCR. TCRdb re-analysed the multiplex PCR reads in MiXCR, keeping a single row per CDR3 protein. The sample has about 550,000 distinct CDR3 sequences; less than 40% are singletons. As to this clonotype: What it binds is not known.

Sequences were obtained from peripheral blood or thyroid tissue (not recorded which). This TCR derives from an adult man with Graves' hyperthyroidism. The rearrangement joins TRBV2 to TRBJ2-3; 10 bases line up with TRBD1. CDR3 amino acids: CASRTSGTGVDTQYF. Here the CDR3 DNA reads TGTGCCAGCAGAACCTCCGGGACAGGGGTCGATACGCAGTATTTT.